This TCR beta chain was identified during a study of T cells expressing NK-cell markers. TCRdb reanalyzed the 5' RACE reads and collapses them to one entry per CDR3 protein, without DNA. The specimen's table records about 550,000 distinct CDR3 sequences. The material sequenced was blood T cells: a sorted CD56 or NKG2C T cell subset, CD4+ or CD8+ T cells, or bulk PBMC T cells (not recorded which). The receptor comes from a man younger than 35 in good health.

This CDR3 is CSASITRDEQFF. The rearrangement links TRBV20-1 to TRBJ2-1. Germline V gene sequence: CDR1 DFQATT, CDR2 SNEGSKA (reference sequence). This CDR3 has 12 residues.